This T cell receptor (beta chain) was profiled in a study of blood T cell repertoires in COVID-19. Assay used: immunoSEQ multiplex PCR; TCRdb lists only in-frame clones, some missing. Among some 510,000 clones listed, 88% were seen once. The CDR3 spans 12 residues. Germline CDR1 reads SGHDT; CDR2 reads YYEEEE. Trimming took 3 bases from V and 8 from J, leaving 11 bases between them. V is TRBV5-6 and J is TRBJ1-2; no reliable D call. The sequence was obtained from a woman in her thirties or forties who had recovered from COVID-19. Sequencing was carried out using PBMCs or T cells enriched from blood (not recorded which). The CDR3 DNA reads TGTGCCAGCAGCTCAAATTTACTCGGCTACACCTTC. This codes for CASSSNLLGYTF.